These 6 T cell receptor beta chains were all obtained from the same sample, sequenced in a study of blood T cell repertoires in COVID-19. Assay: immunoSEQ multiplex PCR; the TCRdb copy retains only in-frame clones and omits some. The table has 75,000 or so clones, approximately 86% seen once. Sequencing was performed on peripheral blood. These receptors all stem from a man between 65 and 85 years old with acute or convalescent COVID-19.

This chain connects TRBV29-1 to TRBJ1-1, with D unclear. CDR1 is SQVTM and CDR2 is ANQGSEA in the germline V gene. The V end was cut by 4 bases, the J end by 2 bases, with 8 bases between. This CDR3 has 12 amino acids. Written as DNA, the CDR3 is TGCAGCGTTGTCGGGGTCAACACTGAAGCTTTCTTT. Translated, it gives CSVVGVNTEAFF. Together with reference TRBV29-1 and TRBJ1-1, the CDR3 gives the full variable domain: SAVISQKPSRDICQRGTSLTIQCQVDSQVTMMFWYRQQPGQSLTLIATANQGSEATYESGFVIDKFPISRPNLTFSTLTVSNMSPEDSSIYLCSVVGVNTEAFFGQGTRLTVV.

The sample holds one count of this clone. V is TRBV19 and J is TRBJ1-5; 12 bases match TRBD1. The CDR3 has 18 amino acids. CDR1 and CDR2 from the germline V gene are LNHDA and SQIVND (reference sequence). The V gene end was trimmed by 3 bases and the J gene end by 2 bases; junction bases not matched to a gene: 8. The CDR3 region is CASSIGTGGATGNQPQHF. The CDR3 nucleotides read TGTGCCAGTAGTATTGGGACAGGGGGCGCGACTGGCAATCAGCCCCAGCATTTT.

V is TRBV10-3 and J is TRBJ2-3; 12 positions agree with TRBD1. Per germline, CDR1 ENHRY and CDR2 SYGVKD. Germline trimming cut 2 bases from V and 3 bases from J; bases unmatched to any gene: 3. CDR3 length: 16 residues. The CDR3 nucleotides read TGTGCCATCAGTGAGCCGGGACAGGGGGCAACAGATACGCAGTATTTT. Protein: CAISEPGQGATDTQYF.

This clone occurred a few times. The rearrangement links TRBV24-1 to TRBJ2-2; the D gene is possibly TRBD2 (6 bases). This CDR3 comprises 13 residues. CDR1 is KGHDR and CDR2 is SFDVKD in the germline V gene. The V end was cut by 9 bases, the J end by 5 bases, with 12 bases between. This chain's CDR3 is CATREQQTGELFF. In DNA, the CDR3 is TGTGCCACCCGGGAGCAGCAAACCGGGGAGCTGTTTTTT.

Here the CDR3 reads CASSPPGQGVYYGYTF. CDR3 bases: TGTGCCAGCAGCCCCCCGGGACAGGGGGTCTACTATGGCTACACCTTC. V and J are TRBV7-8 and TRBJ1-2; 11 nucleotides agree with TRBD1. V was clipped by 5 bases and J by 3 bases; unmatched bases: 8. CDR3 length: 16 residues. Germline values: CDR1 SGHVS, CDR2 FQNEAQ.

This clone showed up just once. The chain uses TRBV29-1 and TRBJ2-7, with 10 bases fitting TRBD1. The CDR3 has 11 amino acids. J was trimmed by 6 bases and V by 7 bases; bases with no gene match: 3. Germline V gives CDR1 SQVTM, CDR2 ANQGSEA. Written as DNA, the CDR3 is TGCAGCGGGGGACAGGGGCGCGAGCAGTACTTC. Protein: CSGGQGREQYF.